The rows below give T cell receptor beta chains drawn from one sample of a study of Tregs in tolerant kidney transplant recipients. The repertoire was sequenced with immunoSEQ multiplex PCR; TCRdb's copy has only in-frame clones and lacks some. The sample records some 55,000 clones, around 83% being singletons. Sequencing was performed on CD4+ T cells from blood. These receptors came from a human donor in good health. Both conserved end residues are part of each CDR3. A D gene is named only where the DNA matches it firmly. Clone size is given for some rows only: seen once, a few or many times, or a class if the clone is expanded.

j_call | clone_size | d_call | v_call | cdr3_aa | cdr3_nt
TRBJ1-5 | - | - | TRBV5-5 | CASSFGVGVGQPQHF | TGTGCCAGCAGCTTTGGCGTAGGGGTTGGTCAGCCCCAGCATTTT
TRBJ1-1 | - | - | TRBV18 | CASSPQRGGPHEAFF | TGTGCCAGCTCACCACAACGTGGGGGTCCCCATGAAGCTTTCTTT
TRBJ2-2 | - | - | TRBV6-6 | CASSYLGSNTGELFF | TGTGCCAGCAGTTACCTGGGCTCGAACACCGGGGAGCTGTTTTTT
TRBJ1-5 | once | - | TRBV7-9 | CASSPGTYSNQPQHF | TGTGCCAGCAGCCCAGGGACTTATAGCAATCAGCCCCAGCATTTT
TRBJ1-5 | - | - | TRBV28 | CASSLLGRPNQPQHF | TGTGCCAGCAGTTTACTCGGCAGGCCCAATCAGCCCCAGCATTTT
TRBJ2-3 | few | - | TRBV9 | CASSVSGHYTDTQYF | TGTGCCAGCAGCGTCTCGGGACACTACACAGATACGCAGTATTTT
TRBJ2-5 | - | - | TRBV9 | CASNPRPQETQYF | TGTGCCAGCAACCCCCGGCCCCAAGAGACCCAGTACTTC
TRBJ2-3 | - | - | TRBV4-1 | CASSQDGGRRGTSTDTQYF | TGCGCCAGCAGCCAAGATGGCGGCAGGAGGGGGACTAGCACAGATACGCAGTATTTT
TRBJ2-6 | - | TRBD2 | TRBV4-1 | CASSRAEASGGAGANVLTF | TGCGCCAGCAGCCGCGCCGAGGCTAGCGGGGGGGCTGGGGCCAACGTCCTGACTTTC
TRBJ1-2 | once | TRBD1 | TRBV19 | CASSIIGGGTGDGYTF | TGTGCCAGTAGTATAATCGGAGGCGGGACAGGGGATGGCTACACCTTC
TRBJ2-4 | - | - | TRBV5-1 | CASSLGGGSNIQYF | TGCGCCAGCAGTCTAGGAGGGGGCTCGAACATTCAGTACTTC
TRBJ2-3 | - | - | TRBV4-1 | CASSQAIWTHTDTQYF | TGCGCCAGCAGCCAAGCCATCTGGACCCACACAGATACGCAGTATTTT
TRBJ1-2 | - | - | TRBV23-1 | CASSHFRGCSGYTF | TGCGCCAGCAGCCATTTCCGGGGCTGTAGTGGCTACACCTTC
TRBJ2-7 | - | - | TRBV5-4 | CASSRGLEQYF | TGTGCCAGCAGCCGGGGGCTCGAGCAGTACTTC
TRBJ1-3 | - | - | TRBV5-1 | CASKPGSLSGNTIYF | TGCGCCAGCAAACCCGGGTCCCTGTCTGGAAACACCATATATTTT
TRBJ2-7 | many | TRBD2 | TRBV7-6 | CASSSGLAQGAYEQYF | TGTGCCAGCAGCTCTGGACTAGCACAGGGTGCCTACGAGCAGTACTTC
TRBJ2-7 | once | - | TRBV19 | CASSISKKGPYEQYF | TGTGCCAGTAGTATTTCCAAGAAGGGGCCCTACGAGCAGTACTTC
TRBJ2-3 | - | TRBD1 | TRBV9 | CASSVEQGTGQYF | TGTGCCAGCAGCGTAGAACAGGGGACAGGGCAGTATTTT
TRBJ1-5 | - | - | TRBV13 | CASSLEGQPQHF | TGTGCCAGCAGCTTAGAGGGCCAGCCCCAGCATTTT
TRBJ2-5 | - | - | TRBV9 | CASSVGVQETQYF | TGTGCCAGCAGCGTCGGGGTCCAAGAGACCCAGTACTTC